These T cell receptor beta chains were read from a single sample in a study of early T cells in non-severe SARS-CoV-2 infection. TCRdb itself ran the 5' RACE reads through MiXCR, one entry per CDR3 protein. The sample records tens of thousands of distinct CDR3 sequences, 9% to 15% being singletons. Sequencing was performed on whole blood. These receptors all come from an adult who was a healthcare worker with PCR-confirmed SARS-CoV-2 infection or an uninfected control (not recorded which). CDR3s include the opening cysteine and the closing phenylalanine or tryptophan. The D gene is left open where the match is weak. Size is stated for part of the rows, as once, few or many counts, or as a class when the clone is expanded.

v_call,j_call,clone_size,d_call,cdr3_aa,cdr3_nt
TRBV12-3/TRBV12-4,TRBJ2-1,many,TRBD1,CASSSPGQGASEQFF,TGTGCCAGCAGCTCCCCGGGACAGGGGGCTAGCGAGCAGTTCTTC
TRBV7-2,TRBJ1-4,many,-,CASSSRRQGSRQDEKLFF,TGTGCCAGCAGCTCCAGGAGGCAGGGTTCAAGGCAGGATGAAAAACTGTTTTTT
TRBV4-1,TRBJ2-5,many,TRBD2,CASSPPGLAGGLKETQYF,TGCGCCAGCAGCCCACCCGGACTAGCGGGAGGGTTAAAAGAGACCCAGTACTTC
TRBV27,TRBJ2-1,many,TRBD2,CASSSPSGGAYNEQFF,TGTGCCAGCAGCAGCCCTAGCGGGGGGGCCTACAATGAGCAGTTCTTC
TRBV11-2,TRBJ2-1,-,-,CASSLAGNEQFF,TGTGCCAGCAGCTTAGCGGGGAATGAGCAGTTCTTC
TRBV11-2,TRBJ2-1,many,-,CASSLDPTGPGREQFF,TGTGCCAGCAGCTTAGACCCCACCGGGCCTGGGCGCGAGCAGTTCTTC
TRBV7-9,TRBJ2-1,-,TRBD2,CASSSVAGGPAYNEQFF,TGTGCCAGCAGCTCAGTAGCGGGAGGGCCGGCCTACAATGAGCAGTTCTTC
TRBV10-2,TRBJ2-1,many,-,CASSDGGHNEQFF,TGCGCCAGCAGTGATGGTGGGCACAATGAGCAGTTCTTC
TRBV9,TRBJ2-6,-,-,CASSVARPPGANVLTF,TGTGCCAGCAGCGTAGCAAGGCCCCCTGGGGCCAACGTCCTGACTTTC
TRBV28,TRBJ2-1,many,-,CASSTGGGVNEQFF,TGTGCCAGCAGTACAGGGGGGGGAGTCAATGAGCAGTTCTTC
TRBV25-1,TRBJ1-2,many,-,CASSDGRDGYTF,TGTGCCAGCAGTGATGGCAGGGATGGCTACACCTTC
TRBV20-1,TRBJ2-1,many,-,CSAAARVLFNEQFF,TGCAGTGCAGCGGCCAGGGTCCTCTTCAATGAGCAGTTCTTC
TRBV4-1,TRBJ2-7,many,TRBD2,CASSQDLSPGTSWAYEQYF,TGCGCCAGCAGCCAAGATCTCTCCCCGGGGACTAGCTGGGCCTACGAGCAGTACTTC
TRBV15,TRBJ2-1,many,TRBD2,CATELAGGGLVNEQFF,TGTGCCACCGAACTAGCGGGAGGGGGCCTTGTCAATGAGCAGTTCTTC
TRBV29-1,TRBJ2-5,many,-,CSVAGETQYF,TGCAGCGTAGCAGGGGAGACCCAGTACTTC
TRBV18,TRBJ2-2,many,-,CASSRAGANTGELFF,TGTGCCAGCTCACGAGCGGGCGCGAACACCGGGGAGCTGTTTTTT
TRBV7-2,TRBJ2-7,many,-,CASSPVWTSYEQYF,TGTGCCAGCAGCCCGGTTTGGACGTCCTACGAGCAGTACTTC
TRBV30,TRBJ1-3,many,TRBD1,CAWDRQGIGNTIYF,TGTGCCTGGGATCGACAGGGGATTGGAAACACCATATATTTT
TRBV5-1,TRBJ1-4,few,-,CASSLGGGDEKLFF,TGCGCCAGCAGCTTAGGAGGGGGTGATGAAAAACTGTTTTTT
TRBV28,TRBJ1-1,few,-,CASSLAPNQAFF,TGTGCCAGCAGTTTAGCTCCGAACCAAGCTTTCTTT
TRBV25-1,TRBJ1-4,many,-,CASSDWTRANEKLFF,TGTGCCAGCAGTGACTGGACTAGGGCTAATGAAAAACTGTTTTTT
TRBV5-5,TRBJ2-5,-,-,CASSLYLETQYF,TGTGCCAGCAGCTTGTATCTGGAGACCCAGTACTTC
TRBV7-6,TRBJ1-2,-,TRBD1,CASSPYRGRGYTF,TGTGCCAGCAGCCCGTACAGGGGGCGAGGCTACACCTTC
TRBV6-2/TRBV6-3,TRBJ1-1,few,-,CASSYWTDTEAFF,TGTGCCAGCAGTTACTGGACGGACACTGAAGCTTTCTTT
TRBV5-1,TRBJ2-5,few,TRBD2,CASSIIAGAQETQYF,TGCGCCAGCAGCATAATAGCGGGAGCCCAAGAGACCCAGTACTTC
TRBV29-1,TRBJ1-6,-,-,CSVEESSNSPLHF,TGCAGCGTTGAAGAGTCCAGTAATTCACCCCTCCACTTT